Sequencing of this T cell receptor beta chain was carried out in a study of monozygotic twins with inflammatory bowel disease. Study results and limitations: Patients with IBD had less TCRbeta diversity (inverse Simpson) than their healthy co-twins. Twins classed as concordant or discordant showed no difference in repertoire similarity, possibly from limited power. Patient-to-patient differences in immunosuppressive treatment may have added variability to the repertoires.

UMIs incorporating a 6-nucleotide sample barcode were appended by means of template switching. TCRdb reprocessed the 5' RACE reads and keeps a single row for each CDR3 protein, giving no DNA. This listing includes some 150,000 distinct CDR3 sequences. Germline values: CDR1 MDHEN, CDR2 SYDVKM. The length of the CDR3 is 16 residues. Concerning this clonotype itself: Its antigen remains unknown.

J is TRBJ2-3 and V is TRBV28; the TCRdb D gene call, TRBD2, has no DNA to confirm it. The sequenced material came from blood. The TCR was taken from a human donor with ulcerative colitis or Crohn's disease, or a healthy co-twin of an affected twin (not recorded which). The CDR3 loop is CAATGTSGRRADTQYF. Full variable domain (rest looked up from reference TRBV28 and TRBJ2-3): DVKVTQSSRYLVKRTGEKVFLECVQDMDHENMFWYRQDPGLGLRLIYFSYDVKMKEKGDIPEGYSVSREKKERFSLILESASTNQTSMYLCAATGTSGRRADTQYFGPGTRLTVL.